One TCR beta chain is described in this entry. This sample is drawn from a study of blood T cell repertoires in COVID-19. Across the study: Sites in the United States, Italy and Spain provided acute and convalescent COVID-19 samples. T cells, B-cell-depleted T cells, or PBMCs supplied cDNA or gDNA.

In the original processing: Reference gene primer amplification in the assay estimated nucleated cell counts. Measured with immunoSEQ multiplex PCR; TCRdb has only the in-frame clones, and not every one. V, J and clone size are taken as reported in that table, and D and trimming were inferred from the DNA itself. This table has approximately 230,000 clones, roughly 89% appearing once. J lost 6 bases, V lost 3 bases, and 2 bases had no gene match. The CDR3 covers 13 residues. Germline values: CDR1 SGHTA, CDR2 FQGNSA. The receptor's source is a man in his thirties or forties who had recovered from COVID-19. V is TRBV7-2 and J is TRBJ1-5; 7 nucleotides match TRBD1. Sequenced: peripheral blood. This chain's CDR3 is CASSLRGPQPQHF. The CDR3 nucleotides are TGTGCCAGCAGCTTGAGGGGGCCTCAGCCCCAGCATTTT.